The present T cell receptor beta chain was sequenced within a study of blood T cells in healthy people across ages. This clonotype was observed a handful of times. A second PCR, run for roughly 6 to 11 cycles, used a sample-barcoded 5' primer plus a J-beta primer mix. One entry per CDR3 protein results from TCRdb running MiXCR on the 5' RACE reads. Here the sample spans about 810,000 distinct CDR3 sequences, 30% to 45% being singletons. V dropped 4 bases and J dropped 4 bases, with 17 bases sitting between them. The CDR3 length is 15 residues. CDR1 is SGHNT, CDR2 YYREEE, per germline (reference sequence).

This sequence was found in a man aged 18 to 29 in good health. Sequenced input: blood. This rearrangement joins TRBV5-4 to TRBJ1-2, with D perhaps matching TRBD1 (6 bases). The CDR3 nucleotides are TGTGCCAGCAGCGGAGGGACACCTACGCGCTATGGCTACACCTTC. It codes for CASSGGTPTRYGYTF.